Each of the 27 T cell receptor beta chains below was sequenced from the same sample in a study of T cells in Graves' hyperthyroidism and ophthalmopathy. RNA transcripts served as the template for amplifying TCR beta CDR3 regions. An initial round of RT-PCR targeting the TCR CDR3 relied on the HTBI primer set. TCRdb independently ran MiXCR on the multiplex PCR reads; one entry per CDR3 protein. The table records about 760,000 distinct CDR3 sequences, roughly a third of them present only once. Source material: blood. The receptors here all came from a woman between 40 and 50 years old with Graves' hyperthyroidism.

The chain is built from TRBV6-5 and TRBJ1-5; D is uncertain. CDR3 length: 13 amino acids. The germline CDR1 and CDR2 sequences are MNHEY and SVGAGI. The V and J ends lost 0 bases and 6 bases respectively, with 6 bases between them. CDR3 nucleotides: TGTGCCAGCAGTTACTCTAACGGTCAGCCCCAGCATTTT. It specifies CASSYSNGQPQHF.

This clonotype has only one observation. The chain recombines TRBV10-3 with TRBJ1-2; a possible D gene is TRBD1 (6 bases). Germline CDR1 is ENHRY and CDR2 is SYGVKD. Trimming took off 7 bases at V and 3 bases at J, with 24 bases between the two ends. The CDR3 has 17 residues. CDR3 amino acids: CAITAQRSGGHDYGYTF. The CDR3 coding sequence is TGTGCCATCACGGCCCAGCGCAGCGGGGGGCACGACTATGGCTACACCTTC.

This rearrangement joins TRBV5-5 to TRBJ1-1; no clear D. The germline V gene has CDR1 SGHKS and CDR2 YYEKEE (reference sequence). The CDR3 is 13 residues long. V was shortened by 2 bases and J by 0 bases, with 5 bases between the two germline ends. CDR3 nucleotide sequence: TGTGCCAGCAGCTTTTGGTTGAACACTGAAGCTTTCTTT. As protein: CASSFWLNTEAFF.

This rearrangement joins TRBV11-2 to TRBJ2-7; TRBD2 aligns across 8 bases. This CDR3 comprises 15 residues. CDR1 SGHAT and CDR2 FQNNGV come from the germline V gene. The trim removed 6 bases at V and 6 bases at J, leaving 13 bases unmatched. The chain's CDR3 is CASSLQSSGIPEQYF. The CDR3 DNA reads TGTGCCAGCAGTTTGCAGAGTAGCGGGATCCCCGAGCAGTACTTC.

In its sample, this clonotype was seen many times. The chain employs TRBV20-1 and TRBJ1-5, with D unclear. Germline CDR1 DFQATT, CDR2 SNEGSKA (reference sequence). V dropped 3 bases and J dropped 4 bases, with 10 bases sitting between them. The CDR3 contains 13 residues. CDR3 sequence (DNA): TGCAGTGCTAGTCTTGGGTTGAATCAGCCCCAGCATTTT. The encoded protein is CSASLGLNQPQHF.

This clonotype was picked up a small number of times. The chain combines TRBV20-1 with TRBJ1-5; 9 bases are a match to TRBD1. Per germline, CDR1 DFQATT and CDR2 SNEGSKA (reference sequence). V trimming: 0 bases; J trimming: 8 bases; junction bases outside the gene matches: 14. The CDR3 covers 17 residues. The CDR3 DNA sequence: TGCAGTGCTAGAGATAGGACAGGGGCTGCTCGAAGGGAGCCCCAGCATTTT. Protein: CSARDRTGAARREPQHF.

The gene calls are TRBV12-3 or TRBV12-4 and TRBJ1-4; D is unresolved. The CDR3 has 14 residues. Trimming took 4 bases from V and 0 from J, leaving 6 bases between them. The CDR3 region is CASSSTPTNEKLFF. The CDR3 nucleotides are TGTGCCAGCAGTTCAACCCCAACTAATGAAAAACTGTTTTTT.

This clonotype was counted between two and nine times. V is TRBV6-1 and J is TRBJ1-2; a weak D match, TRBD1 (6 bases). Trimming removed 2 bases at V and 2 bases at J, with 12 bases between. The CDR3 length is 15 residues. From germline, CDR1 is MNHNS and CDR2 SASEGT. The CDR3: CASSEYGTNNYGYTF. In DNA, the CDR3 is TGTGCCAGCAGTGAATATGGGACAAACAACTATGGCTACACCTTC.

This chain uses TRBV2 with TRBJ2-7, with 10 bases fitting TRBD1. With 2 bases clipped from V and 5 bases from J, the junction kept 12 bases outside the gene matches. Germline values: CDR1 SNHLY, CDR2 FYNNEI. This CDR3 region has 17 residues. The CDR3 DNA reads TGTGCCAGCAGTGAATGGGCGGGGGACAGGGGAATCCACGAGCAGTACTTC. This sequence encodes CASSEWAGDRGIHEQYF.

The table lists this clonotype with a few counts. This chain uses TRBV10-3 with TRBJ1-2; D call uncertain. Germline loops: CDR1 ENHRY, CDR2 SYGVKD. Trimming took off 10 bases at V and 3 bases at J, with 18 bases between the two ends. This CDR3 has 14 residues. In DNA, the CDR3 is TGTGCCAGTACCCCCGGGCAAAGTTACTATGGCTACACCTTC. Translation: CASTPGQSYYGYTF.

This clonotype was counted at least ten times. The chain combines TRBV6-5 with TRBJ1-1; 9 nucleotides align to TRBD1. CDR1 and CDR2 from the germline V gene are MNHEY and SVGAGI. V gave up 11 bases and J gave up 3 bases; unmatched junction bases: 10. This CDR3 has 14 residues. Here the CDR3 reads CAATPGQGHTEAFF. CDR3 in DNA: TGTGCCGCTACGCCGGGACAGGGTCACACTGAAGCTTTCTTT.

This clonotype was observed a few times. The chain joins TRBV5-6 to TRBJ2-7, with TRBD2 matching over 8 bases. The CDR3 spans 16 residues. V gave up 0 bases and J gave up 6 bases; unmatched junction bases: 11. Germline CDR1 SGHDT, CDR2 YYEEEE. The chain's CDR3 is CASSLAVGSGISEQYF. Here the CDR3 DNA reads TGTGCCAGCAGCTTGGCCGTTGGTAGCGGGATTAGCGAGCAGTACTTC.

The chain couples TRBV12-3 or TRBV12-4 to TRBJ2-3, with D uncertain. The V end was cut by 1 base, the J end by 2 bases, with 7 bases between. The length of the CDR3 is 14 residues. The CDR3 spells CASSLGRPTDTQYF. DNA for the CDR3: TGTGCCAGCAGTTTAGGCAGACCCACAGATACGCAGTATTTT.

This rearrangement joins TRBV7-4 to TRBJ2-7; TRBD1 aligns across 8 bases. CDR3 size: 11 residues. CDR1 is SGHVT, CDR2 SQSDAQ, per germline. The ends lost 8 bases at V and 5 bases at J; junction bases unmatched: 2. For the CDR3, the DNA is TGTGCCAGCGGACAGGGCCACGAGCAGTACTTC. This codes for CASGQGHEQYF.

Of note for this clonotype: The conserved closing phenylalanine or tryptophan is absent in this CDR3, likely reflecting a read error. The chain employs TRBV7-9 and TRBJ1-1, with TRBD1 matching over 8 bases. The CDR3 is 13 amino acids. The germline V gene has CDR1 SEHNR and CDR2 FQNEAQ (reference sequence). CDR3 DNA: TGCGCCAGCAGCCTTACAGGGGGCACTGAAGCTTTCCTT. It specifies CASSLTGGTEAFL.

This clonotype was seen only a few times. The J gene is TRBJ1-1, the V gene TRBV3-1; 7 bases are a match to TRBD1. The junction had 11 bases not matched to a gene; V was cut back by 2 bases and J by 8 bases. This CDR3 is built from 15 residues. CDR1 is LGHDT, CDR2 YNNKEL, per germline (reference sequence). CDR3 residues: CASSQRSFEGAEAFF. The CDR3 DNA is TGTGCCAGCAGCCAACGCTCTTTTGAGGGGGCGGAAGCTTTCTTT.

With respect to this clonotype: A junction boundary mismatches the germline segment, possibly from a read error. V is TRBV7-2 and J is TRBJ1-1, with TRBD1 as a possible D gene (6 bases). The CDR3 has 16 residues. Germline V lookup: CDR1 SGHTA, CDR2 FQGNSA. CDR3 bases: TGCGCCAGCAGCCAAGATCCGTCAGGGGCTATCACTGAAGCTTTCTTT. This codes for CASSQDPSGAITEAFF.

This chain links TRBV7-3 with TRBJ1-2; D is undetermined. V lost 2 bases, J lost 4 bases, and 11 bases lay in between. Germline assignment: CDR1 SGHTA and CDR2 FQGTGA. The CDR3 sequence is 14 residues long. This CDR3 is CASSLDLDGYGYTF. CDR3 coding DNA: TGTGCCAGCAGCTTAGATTTGGATGGCTATGGCTACACCTTC.

The count of this clonotype is one. The V and J genes are TRBV20-1 and TRBJ2-7; 9 positions agree with TRBD1. Unmatched junction bases numbered 6, after V lost 7 bases and J lost 2 bases. The CDR3 runs to 13 residues. Germline V gene data show CDR1 as DFQATT and CDR2 as SNEGSKA (reference sequence). In DNA, the CDR3 is TGCAGTGTATCGACAGGGGGGACCTACGAGCAGTACTTC. It yields the protein CSVSTGGTYEQYF.

The V gene is TRBV6-1, the J gene TRBJ2-7; 9 bases are a match to TRBD1. CDR3 length equals 15 residues. Germline assignment: CDR1 MNHNS and CDR2 SASEGT. V lost 6 bases and J lost 5; bases outside the gene matches: 11. CDR3 protein: CASRVGTGSPNEQYF. CDR3 nucleotides: TGTGCCAGCAGGGTGGGGACAGGGTCTCCCAACGAGCAGTACTTC.

The chain employs TRBV4-1 and TRBJ1-4, with 7 bases that match TRBD1. In germline, CDR1 is MGHRA, CDR2 YSYEKL. The junction had 9 bases not matched to a gene; V was cut back by 4 bases and J by 7 bases. The length of the CDR3 is 15 residues. The CDR3 region has the DNA TGCGCCAGCAGCCGGTCTGAGGGGGCCGGTGAAAAACTGTTTTTT. As protein: CASSRSEGAGEKLFF.

This clonotype showed up many times. This chain links TRBV5-4 with TRBJ2-5, with 8 bases lining up with TRBD1. Per germline, CDR1 SGHNT and CDR2 YYREEE (reference sequence). The CDR3 spans 16 residues. Trimming removed 0 bases from V and 1 base from J; junction bases left unmatched: 5. The CDR3 spells CASSLDGQGAQETQYF. CDR3 coding DNA: TGTGCCAGCAGCTTGGATGGGCAGGGGGCCCAAGAGACCCAGTACTTC.

This clonotype was counted many times. The chain combines TRBV6-1 with TRBJ1-2; no clear D gene. V was pared by 3 bases and J by 0 bases, with 5 bases between. Germline assignment: CDR1 MNHNS and CDR2 SASEGT. The CDR3 totals 13 residues. This CDR3 reads CASSEVPNYGYTF. CDR3 sequence (DNA): TGTGCCAGCAGTGAGGTCCCTAACTATGGCTACACCTTC.

This clonotype showed up many times. The chain uses TRBV20-1 and TRBJ1-2, with D tentatively TRBD1 (5 bases). The CDR3 contains 12 residues. The germline CDR1 and CDR2 sequences are DFQATT and SNEGSKA (reference sequence). Trimming took off 0 bases at V and 6 bases at J, with 8 bases between the two ends. The CDR3, as DNA: TGCAGTGCTAGAGATGCGGGGGATGGCTACACCTTC. Translated: CSARDAGDGYTF.

The rearrangement links TRBV7-2 to TRBJ1-2; the D gene is possibly TRBD1 (5 bases). Trimming took 0 bases from V and 2 from J, leaving 10 bases between them. The CDR3 is 15 residues long. Per germline, CDR1 SGHTA and CDR2 FQGNSA. The DNA of the CDR3 is TGTGCCAGCAGCTTAGCGGAAAGGACAAACTATGGCTACACCTTC. Its protein is CASSLAERTNYGYTF.

This clonotype was detected a few times. This rearrangement joins TRBV12-3 or TRBV12-4 to TRBJ2-2, with D possibly being TRBD2 (5 bases). V shed 6 bases and J shed 6 bases, with 23 bases lying between them. The CDR3 is made up of 17 amino acids. CDR3 in amino acids: CASSPLAQVGVAGELFF. The CDR3 nucleotides read TGTGCCAGCAGCCCCCTCGCCCAGGTCGGGGTTGCCGGGGAGCTGTTTTTT.

This chain connects TRBV20-1 to TRBJ2-5; 8 bases map to TRBD1. The CDR3 contains 15 residues. Germline values: CDR1 DFQATT, CDR2 SNEGSKA (reference sequence). Trimming removed 2 bases from V and 11 bases from J; junction bases left unmatched: 16. The CDR3 spells CSARIWPGGTDTQYF. Written as DNA, the CDR3 is TGCAGTGCTAGAATCTGGCCAGGGGGCACAGATACGCAGTACTTC.